Listed below are T cell receptor beta chains from one sample, sequenced in a study of a mutant IDH1 vaccine in newly diagnosed glioma. Profiled with immunoSEQ multiplex PCR; TCRdb holds only in-frame clones, not every one. Among approximately 57,000 clones listed, approximately 79% were seen once. Their antigen targets remain unknown. This material consisted of PBMCs, taken from a glioma patient whose treatment included an IDH1 peptide vaccine. Every receptor here comes from a woman aged 18-35 years with glioma. Some clones in this sample may be carry-over from other donors' samples. The CDR3 runs from the conserved cysteine through the conserved F or W. A D gene is named only where the DNA matches it firmly. Rows give clone size only sometimes, using once, few, many, or a class for an expanded clone.

.	TRBV19	TRBJ1-5	.	CASNSDRRMEGQPQHF	TGTGCCAGTAACAGTGACAGACGAATGGAGGGGCAGCCCCAGCATTTT
.	TRBV2	TRBJ2-7	.	CASSPFGYEQYF	TGTGCCAGCAGTCCGTTCGGCTACGAGCAGTACTTC
.	TRBV20-1	TRBJ2-7	.	CSAFSAYEQYF	TGCAGTGCTTTTTCCGCCTACGAGCAGTACTTC
TRBD2	TRBV5-1	TRBJ2-3	.	CASSLIAGATSTDTQYF	TGCGCCAGCAGCTTAATAGCGGGAGCCACGAGCACAGATACGCAGTATTTT
.	TRBV21-1	TRBJ2-6	.	CASSKSGVSLGANVLTF	TGTGCCAGCAGCAAATCAGGAGTCAGTCTCGGGGCCAACGTCCTGACTTTC
TRBD1	TRBV19	TRBJ1-2	.	CASSMGTGGWDGYTF	TGTGCCAGTAGTATGGGCACAGGGGGCTGGGACGGCTACACCTTC
TRBD2	TRBV14	TRBJ2-1	.	CASSRNRGDYNEQFF	TGTGCCAGCAGCCGTAACCGGGGGGACTACAATGAGCAGTTCTTC
.	TRBV7-8	TRBJ1-2	once	CASSSGRNYGYTF	TGTGCCAGCAGCTCAGGGAGAAACTATGGCTACACCTTC
.	TRBV6-1	TRBJ1-5	.	CASSEGRNQPQHF	TGTGCCAGCAGTGAGGGGAGGAATCAGCCCCAGCATTTT
TRBD1	TRBV5-4	TRBJ1-1	.	CASSFRGAGTEAFF	TGTGCCAGCAGCTTCAGGGGGGCGGGCACTGAAGCTTTCTTT
TRBD1	TRBV6-6	TRBJ2-3	few	CASSYPGQGADTQYF	TGTGCCAGCAGTTACCCGGGACAGGGGGCAGATACGCAGTATTTT
TRBD1	TRBV27	TRBJ2-7	.	CASSFMGQDYEQYF	TGTGCCAGCAGTTTCATGGGACAGGACTACGAGCAGTACTTC
TRBD2	TRBV27	TRBJ2-3	.	CASKERSGSADTQYF	TGTGCCAGCAAGGAGAGAAGCGGGAGTGCAGATACGCAGTATTTT
.	TRBV10-1	TRBJ2-7	few	CASRASSYEQYF	TGCGCCAGCAGGGCCAGCTCCTACGAGCAGTACTTC
.	TRBV7-2	TRBJ1-1	few	CASSEADGDAAFF	TGTGCCAGCAGCGAAGCGGACGGGGACGCGGCTTTCTTT
TRBD2	TRBV7-6	TRBJ2-3	.	CASSRLAGLKYF	TGTGCCAGCAGCCGTCTAGCGGGGCTTAAGTATTTT
.	TRBV15	TRBJ2-4	once	CATSRDRAGNIQYF	TGTGCCACCAGCAGAGATCGGGCAGGGAACATTCAGTACTTC
TRBD1	TRBV7-8	TRBJ1-1	once	CASSLRQGGGTEAFF	TGTGCCAGCAGCTTAAGACAGGGGGGAGGCACTGAAGCTTTCTTT
.	TRBV25-1	TRBJ1-1	.	CASSITGLRNTEAFF	TGTGCCAGCAGTATCACAGGGTTGAGGAACACTGAAGCTTTCTTT
TRBD1	TRBV27	TRBJ1-4	.	CASSKQTGGLANEKLFF	TGTGCCAGCAGTAAGCAGACAGGGGGTCTGGCTAATGAAAAACTGTTTTTT
.	TRBV7-2	TRBJ1-3	.	CASSPSANTIYF	TGTGCCAGCAGCCCCTCGGCTAACACCATATATTTT
.	TRBV9	TRBJ1-1	.	CASSVPGHTEAFF	TGTGCCAGCAGCGTACCAGGCCACACTGAAGCTTTCTTT
.	TRBV7-2	TRBJ2-5	.	CASSLHRETQYF	TGTGCCAGCAGCTTACATCGAGAGACCCAGTACTTC
TRBD1	TRBV18	TRBJ1-5	.	CASSGQGVNQPQHF	TGTGCCAGCTCGGGACAGGGGGTAAATCAGCCCCAGCATTTT
.	TRBV27	TRBJ2-5	once	CASSFAGLGTQYF	TGTGCCAGCAGTTTCGCGGGGTTAGGAACCCAGTACTTC
.	TRBV2	TRBJ2-7	.	CASRRQVVEQYF	TGTGCCAGCAGACGACAGGTGGTCGAGCAGTACTTC
.	TRBV6-5	TRBJ1-3	.	CASSSERGSGNTIYF	TGTGCCAGCAGTTCAGAGAGGGGCTCTGGAAACACCATATATTTT
TRBD2	TRBV11-1	TRBJ2-5	.	CASSLRPSGRETQYF	TGTGCCAGCAGCTTACGGCCTAGCGGGCGGGAGACCCAGTACTTC
TRBD1	TRBV7-9	TRBJ2-1	.	CASSLVGTGNARGGEQFF	TGTGCCAGCAGCTTAGTGGGGACAGGGAACGCCCGAGGAGGTGAGCAGTTCTTC
.	TRBV7-8	TRBJ1-1	.	CASSPQSRAFF	TGTGCCAGCAGTCCACAGTCTAGGGCTTTCTTT
.	TRBV21-1	TRBJ1-1	few	CASSIGGTEAFF	TGTGCCAGCAGCATTGGAGGGACTGAAGCTTTCTTT
TRBD2	TRBV10-3	TRBJ2-7	few	CAISESGGVHEQYF	TGTGCCATCAGTGAGTCGGGGGGGGTCCACGAGCAGTACTTC
TRBD1	TRBV9	TRBJ1-1	.	CASSAPRGGPPFTEAFF	TGTGCCAGCAGCGCCCCCCGAGGGGGCCCACCCTTTACTGAAGCTTTCTTT
.	TRBV7-8	TRBJ2-7	.	CASSLIPGGTDEQYF	TGTGCCAGCAGCCTCATCCCAGGGGGGACCGACGAGCAGTACTTC
.	TRBV27	TRBJ1-5	.	CASRNRVGNQPQHF	TGTGCCAGCAGGAACAGGGTTGGCAATCAGCCCCAGCATTTT
.	TRBV6-5	TRBJ2-5	.	CASSWGETQYF	TGTGCCAGCAGTTGGGGCGAGACCCAGTACTTC
.	TRBV6-5	TRBJ1-5	.	CASRNRGQPQHF	TGTGCCAGCAGAAATAGGGGGCAGCCCCAGCATTTT
.	TRBV5-1	TRBJ2-5	.	CASSGNELGETQYF	TGCGCCAGCAGCGGAAATGAGCTCGGAGAGACCCAGTACTTC
.	TRBV11-3	TRBJ1-5	.	CASSFEEVNQPQHF	TGTGCCAGCAGCTTCGAGGAGGTCAATCAGCCCCAGCATTTT
TRBD1	TRBV2	TRBJ2-4	.	CASSGSDRGTRDIQYF	TGTGCCAGCAGTGGGTCGGACAGGGGGACGCGGGACATTCAGTACTTC
TRBD1	TRBV30	TRBJ1-1	.	CAWSHRRGGMNTEAFF	TGTGCCTGGAGTCATCGACGAGGGGGCATGAACACTGAAGCTTTCTTT
.	TRBV5-4	TRBJ2-1	.	CASSGGTSPRNEQFF	TGTGCCAGCAGCGGCGGGACCTCACCCCGCAATGAGCAGTTCTTC
.	TRBV14	TRBJ1-5	.	CASSQRGLNQPQHF	TGTGCCAGCAGCCAACGCGGTCTCAATCAGCCCCAGCATTTT
TRBD1	TRBV4-3	TRBJ1-2	.	CASSHSGTGYGYTF	TGCGCCAGCAGCCATTCCGGGACAGGCTATGGCTACACCTTC
.	TRBV7-8	TRBJ1-5	.	CASSSRRNQPQHF	TGTGCCAGCAGCTCACGACGGAATCAGCCCCAGCATTTT